This T cell receptor beta chain comes out of a study of shared clonotypes between healthy human individuals. The naive CD8 population came from CD45RO-negative cells selected for CCR7, without terminally differentiated effector memory CD45RA+ cells. Some clones are missing from TCRdb's copy, which holds only in-frame ones; the method was immunoSEQ multiplex PCR. The sample lists about 870,000 clones, 80% to 95% occurring once. This CDR3 region has 14 residues. V lost 2 bases, J lost 0 bases, and 1 base stayed unmatched. Germline CDR1 reads MNHEY; CDR2 reads SVGAGI. The rearrangement uses TRBV6-5 and TRBJ2-7; the match to TRBD1 covers 7 bases. The sequence derives from a man between 25 and 39 years old in good health. Sequencing was done on a sample of naive CD8+ T cells sorted from blood. The CDR3 nucleotides read TGTGCCAGCAGTTACACAGGGGACTCCTACGAGCAGTACTTC. Amino acids: CASSYTGDSYEQYF.